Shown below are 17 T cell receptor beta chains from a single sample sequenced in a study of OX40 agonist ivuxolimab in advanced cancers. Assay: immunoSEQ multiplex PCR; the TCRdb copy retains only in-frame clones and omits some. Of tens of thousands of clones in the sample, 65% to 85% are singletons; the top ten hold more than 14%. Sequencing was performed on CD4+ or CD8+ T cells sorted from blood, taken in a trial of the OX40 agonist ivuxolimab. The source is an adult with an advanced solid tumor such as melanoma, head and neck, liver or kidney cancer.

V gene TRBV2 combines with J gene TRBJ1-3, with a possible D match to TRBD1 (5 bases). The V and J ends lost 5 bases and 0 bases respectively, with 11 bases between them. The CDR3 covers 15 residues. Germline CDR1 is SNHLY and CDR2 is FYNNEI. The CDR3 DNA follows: TGTGCCAGCAGTTTCGGGGCGGGCTCTGGAAACACCATATATTTT. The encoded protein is CASSFGAGSGNTIYF.

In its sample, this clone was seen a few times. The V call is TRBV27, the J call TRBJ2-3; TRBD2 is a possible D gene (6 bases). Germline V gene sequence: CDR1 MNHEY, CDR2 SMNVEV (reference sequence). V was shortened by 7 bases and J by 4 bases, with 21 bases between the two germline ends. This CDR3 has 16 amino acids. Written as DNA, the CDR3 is TGTGCCAGCAAAGAACCCCCGCTGTGGGAGGCAGATACGCAGTATTTT. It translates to CASKEPPLWEADTQYF.

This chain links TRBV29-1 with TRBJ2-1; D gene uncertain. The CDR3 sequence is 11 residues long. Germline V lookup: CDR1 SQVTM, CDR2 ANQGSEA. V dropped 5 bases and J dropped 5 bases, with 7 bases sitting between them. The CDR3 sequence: CSVHLNNEQFF. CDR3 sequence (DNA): TGCAGCGTTCACTTGAACAATGAGCAGTTCTTC.

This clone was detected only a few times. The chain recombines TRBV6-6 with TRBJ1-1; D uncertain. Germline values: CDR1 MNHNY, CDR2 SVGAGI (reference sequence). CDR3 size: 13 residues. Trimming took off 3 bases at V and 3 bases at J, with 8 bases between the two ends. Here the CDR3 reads CASSYGLDTEAFF. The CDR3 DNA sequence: TGTGCCAGCAGTTATGGGCTGGACACTGAAGCTTTCTTT.

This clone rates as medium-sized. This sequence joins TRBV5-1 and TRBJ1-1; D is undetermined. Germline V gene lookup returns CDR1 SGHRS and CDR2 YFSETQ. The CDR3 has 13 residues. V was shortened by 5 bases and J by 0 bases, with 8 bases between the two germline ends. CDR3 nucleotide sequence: TGCGCCAGCAGGGTGAGCATGAACACTGAAGCTTTCTTT. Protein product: CASRVSMNTEAFF. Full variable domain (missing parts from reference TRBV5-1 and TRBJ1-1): KAGVTQTPRYLIKTRGQQVTLSCSPISGHRSVSWYQQTPGQGLQFLFEYFSETQRNKGNFPGRFSGRQFSNSRSEMNVSTLELGDSALYLCASRVSMNTEAFFGQGTRLTVV.

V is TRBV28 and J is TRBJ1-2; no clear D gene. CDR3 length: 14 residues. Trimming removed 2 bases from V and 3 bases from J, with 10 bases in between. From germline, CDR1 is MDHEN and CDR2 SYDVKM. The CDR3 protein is CASSLGNTYYGYTF. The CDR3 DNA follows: TGTGCCAGCAGTTTAGGGAATACCTACTATGGCTACACCTTC.

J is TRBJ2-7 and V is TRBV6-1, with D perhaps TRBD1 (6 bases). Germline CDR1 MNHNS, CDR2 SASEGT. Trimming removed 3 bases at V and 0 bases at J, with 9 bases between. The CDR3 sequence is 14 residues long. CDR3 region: CASSDQQGSYEQYF. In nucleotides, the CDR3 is TGTGCCAGCAGTGATCAACAGGGCTCCTACGAGCAGTACTTC.

CDR3 coding DNA: TGTGCCAGCAGCCCTCGTGAAGGGGAGACCCAGTACTTC. The encoded protein is CASSPREGETQYF. The V call is TRBV5-4, the J call TRBJ2-5; unclear D gene. The CDR3 extends over 13 amino acids. Germline CDR1 and CDR2: SGHNT and YYREEE (reference sequence). V lost 4 bases and J 5 bases, leaving 12 bases between the germline ends.

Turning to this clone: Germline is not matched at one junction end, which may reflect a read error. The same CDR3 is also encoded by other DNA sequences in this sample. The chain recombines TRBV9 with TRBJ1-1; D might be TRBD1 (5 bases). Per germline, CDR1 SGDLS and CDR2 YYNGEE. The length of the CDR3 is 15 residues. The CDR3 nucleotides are TGTGCCAGCAGCGGAATAGGGGTGGAGGCCACTGAGGCTTTCTTT. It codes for CASSGIGVEATEAFF.

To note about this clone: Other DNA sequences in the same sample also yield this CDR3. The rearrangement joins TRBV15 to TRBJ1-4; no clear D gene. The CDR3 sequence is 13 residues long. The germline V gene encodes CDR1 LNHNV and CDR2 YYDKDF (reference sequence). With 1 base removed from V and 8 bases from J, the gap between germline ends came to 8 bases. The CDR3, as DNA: TGTGCCACCAGCAGAGGTGAGGACGAAAAACTGTTTTTT. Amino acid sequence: CATSRGEDEKLFF.

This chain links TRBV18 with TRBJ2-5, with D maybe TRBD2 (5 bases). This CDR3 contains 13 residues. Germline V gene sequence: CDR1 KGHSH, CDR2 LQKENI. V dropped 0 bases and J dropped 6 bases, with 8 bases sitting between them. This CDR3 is CASSPPGEQTQYF. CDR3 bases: TGTGCCAGCTCACCACCCGGGGAGCAGACCCAGTACTTC. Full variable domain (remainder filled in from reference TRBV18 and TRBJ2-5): NAGVMQNPRHLVRRRGQEARLRCSPMKGHSHVYWYRQLPEEGLKFMVYLQKENIIDESGMPKERFSAEFPKEGPSILRIQQVVRGDSAAYFCASSPPGEQTQYFGPGTRLLVL.

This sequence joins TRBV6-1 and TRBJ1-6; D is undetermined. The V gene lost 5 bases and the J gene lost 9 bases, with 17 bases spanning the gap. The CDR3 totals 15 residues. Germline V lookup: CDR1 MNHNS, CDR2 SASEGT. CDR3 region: CASSSHSGLISPLHF. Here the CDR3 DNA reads TGTGCCAGCAGTTCGCACAGCGGATTAATTTCACCCCTCCACTTT.

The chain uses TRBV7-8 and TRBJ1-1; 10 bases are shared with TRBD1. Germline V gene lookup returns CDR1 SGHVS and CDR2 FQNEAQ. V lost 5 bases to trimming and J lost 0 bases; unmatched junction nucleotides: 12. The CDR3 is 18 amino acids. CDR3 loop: CASSLGSWDRGVNTEAFF. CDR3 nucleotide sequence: TGTGCCAGCAGCCTAGGTTCTTGGGACAGGGGCGTGAACACTGAAGCTTTCTTT.

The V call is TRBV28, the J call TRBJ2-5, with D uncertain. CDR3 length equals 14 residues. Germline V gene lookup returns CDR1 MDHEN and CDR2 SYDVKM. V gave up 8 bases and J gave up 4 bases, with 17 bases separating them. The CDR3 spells CASHSLGNLETQYF. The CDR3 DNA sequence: TGTGCCAGCCACTCGCTAGGGAATTTAGAGACCCAGTACTTC.

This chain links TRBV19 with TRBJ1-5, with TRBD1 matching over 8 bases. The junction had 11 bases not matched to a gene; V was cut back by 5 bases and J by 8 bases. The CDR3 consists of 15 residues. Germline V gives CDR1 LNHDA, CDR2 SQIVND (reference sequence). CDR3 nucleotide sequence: TGTGCCAGTAGTCGCATCACAGGGGGATCAAAGCCCCAGCATTTT. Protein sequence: CASSRITGGSKPQHF.

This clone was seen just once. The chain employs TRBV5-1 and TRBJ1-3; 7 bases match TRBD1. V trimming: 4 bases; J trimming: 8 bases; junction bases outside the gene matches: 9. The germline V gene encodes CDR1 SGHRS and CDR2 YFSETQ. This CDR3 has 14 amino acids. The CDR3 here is CASSDLQGQDTIYF. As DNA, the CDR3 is TGCGCCAGCAGCGACTTACAGGGGCAGGACACCATATATTTT. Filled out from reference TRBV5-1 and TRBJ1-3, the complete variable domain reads KAGVTQTPRYLIKTRGQQVTLSCSPISGHRSVSWYQQTPGQGLQFLFEYFSETQRNKGNFPGRFSGRQFSNSRSEMNVSTLELGDSALYLCASSDLQGQDTIYFGEGSWLTVV.

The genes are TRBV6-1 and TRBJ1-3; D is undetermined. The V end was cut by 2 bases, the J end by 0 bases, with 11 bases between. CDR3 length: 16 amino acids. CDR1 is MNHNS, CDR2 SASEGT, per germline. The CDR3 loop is CASSESGSRSGNTIYF. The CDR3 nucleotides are TGTGCCAGCAGTGAAAGTGGGTCCCGCTCTGGAAACACCATATATTTT.